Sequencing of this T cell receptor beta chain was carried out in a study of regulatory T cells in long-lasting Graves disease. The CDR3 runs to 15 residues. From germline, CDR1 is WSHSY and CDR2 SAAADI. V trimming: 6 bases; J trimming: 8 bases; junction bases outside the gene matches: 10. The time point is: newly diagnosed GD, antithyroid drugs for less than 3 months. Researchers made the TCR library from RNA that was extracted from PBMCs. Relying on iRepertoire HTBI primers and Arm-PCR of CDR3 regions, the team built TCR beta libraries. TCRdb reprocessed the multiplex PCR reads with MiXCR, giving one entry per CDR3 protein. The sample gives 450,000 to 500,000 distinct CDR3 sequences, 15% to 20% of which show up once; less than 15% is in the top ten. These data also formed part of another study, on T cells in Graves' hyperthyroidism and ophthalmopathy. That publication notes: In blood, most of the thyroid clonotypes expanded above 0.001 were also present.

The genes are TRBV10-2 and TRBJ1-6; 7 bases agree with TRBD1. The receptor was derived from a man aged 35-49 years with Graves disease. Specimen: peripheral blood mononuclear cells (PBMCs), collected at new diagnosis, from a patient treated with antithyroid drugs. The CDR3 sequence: CASSVATGSDSPLHF. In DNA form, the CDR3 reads TGCGCCAGCAGCGTGGCGACAGGGTCGGATTCACCCCTCCACTTT.